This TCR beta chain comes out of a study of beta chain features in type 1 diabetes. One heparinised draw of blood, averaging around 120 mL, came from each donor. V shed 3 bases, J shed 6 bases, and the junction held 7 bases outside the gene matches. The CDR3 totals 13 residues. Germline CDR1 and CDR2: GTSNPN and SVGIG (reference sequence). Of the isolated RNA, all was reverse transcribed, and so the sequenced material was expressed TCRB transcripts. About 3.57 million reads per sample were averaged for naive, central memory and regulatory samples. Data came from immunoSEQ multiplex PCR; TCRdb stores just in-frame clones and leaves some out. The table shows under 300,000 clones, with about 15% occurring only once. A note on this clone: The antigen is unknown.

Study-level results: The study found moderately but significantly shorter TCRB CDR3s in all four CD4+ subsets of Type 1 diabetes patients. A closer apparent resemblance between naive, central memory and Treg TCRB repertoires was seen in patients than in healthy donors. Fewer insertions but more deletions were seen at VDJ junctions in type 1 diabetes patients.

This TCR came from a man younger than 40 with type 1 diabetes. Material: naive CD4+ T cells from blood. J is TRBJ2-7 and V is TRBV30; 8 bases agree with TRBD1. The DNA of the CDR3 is TGTGCCTGGAGCCAGGACAGGGATCTCGAGCAGTACTTC. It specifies CAWSQDRDLEQYF.